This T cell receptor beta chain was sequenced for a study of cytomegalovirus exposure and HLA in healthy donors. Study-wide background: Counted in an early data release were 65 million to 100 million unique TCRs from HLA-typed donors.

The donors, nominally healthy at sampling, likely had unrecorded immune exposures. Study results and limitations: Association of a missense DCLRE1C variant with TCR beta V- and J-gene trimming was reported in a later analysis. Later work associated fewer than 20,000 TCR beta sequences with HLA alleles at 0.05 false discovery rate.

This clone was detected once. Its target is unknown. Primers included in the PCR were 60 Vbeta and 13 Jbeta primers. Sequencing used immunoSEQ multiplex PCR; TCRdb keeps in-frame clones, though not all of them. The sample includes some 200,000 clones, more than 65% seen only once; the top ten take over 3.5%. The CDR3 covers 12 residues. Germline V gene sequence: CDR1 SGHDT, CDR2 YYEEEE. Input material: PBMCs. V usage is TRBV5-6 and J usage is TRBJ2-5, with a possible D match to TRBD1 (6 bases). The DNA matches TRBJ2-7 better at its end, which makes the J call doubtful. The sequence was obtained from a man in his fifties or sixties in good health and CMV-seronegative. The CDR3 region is CASSLQGNEQYF. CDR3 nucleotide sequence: TGTGCCAGCAGCTTACAGGGTAACGAGCAGTACTTC.